These 21 T cell receptor beta chains were all obtained from the same sample, sequenced in a study of vaccination and CD4 T cells after COVID-19. Described treatment: approximately 11-day PBMC culture with coronavirus spike peptide pools or control peptides (ViraFEST assay). Sequencing of DNA taken from cultured CD4+ T cells relied on the Oncomine TCR Beta short-read assay. Each CDR3 protein gets one entry after TCRdb re-called the PCR reads with MiXCR. The sample lists just under 20,000 distinct CDR3 sequences; around a quarter were seen once. No antigen has been identified for these receptors. Sequencing was performed on cultured CD4+ T cells from blood. These receptors were obtained from a human donor with COVID-19.

The rearrangement joins TRBV12-3 or TRBV12-4 to TRBJ2-2; a possible D gene is TRBD2 (6 bases). Trimming stripped 6 bases from V and 6 bases from J, with 26 bases between. The CDR3 sequence is 18 residues long. CDR3 residues: CASRRSGRGARRAGELFF. The CDR3 DNA sequence: TGTGCCAGCAGACGCTCGGGACGCGGGGCTAGGAGGGCCGGGGAGCTGTTTTTT.

In this sample, this clonotype turned up a few times. V gene TRBV10-1 combines with J gene TRBJ2-1; D is unresolved. Trimming took off 3 bases at V and 1 base at J, with 10 bases between the two ends. CDR3 length equals 15 residues. Germline lookup yields CDR1 WNHNN and CDR2 SYGVQD (reference sequence). The CDR3 loop reads CASSDLTGSYNEQFF. In nucleotides, the CDR3 is TGCGCCAGCAGTGATTTAACGGGTTCCTACAATGAGCAGTTCTTC.

The rearrangement links TRBV2 to TRBJ2-5, with unresolved D. CDR1 SNHLY and CDR2 FYNNEI come from the germline V gene. V lost 2 bases and J 0 bases, leaving 7 bases between the germline ends. The CDR3 runs to 14 residues. CDR3 sequence (DNA): TGTGCCAGCAGTGAAAGGCCGTACCAAGAGACCCAGTACTTC. It codes for CASSERPYQETQYF. The complete variable domain, with remaining parts taken from reference TRBV2 and TRBJ2-5, reads EPEVTQTPSHQVTQMGQEVILRCVPISNHLYFYWYRQILGQKVEFLVSFYNNEISEKSEIFDDQFSVERPDGSNFTLKIRSTKLEDSAMYFCASSERPYQETQYFGPGTRLLVL.

The V gene is TRBV3-1, the J gene TRBJ2-7, with a tentative D call TRBD2 (5 bases). This CDR3 contains 11 residues. Deletions cut 5 bases from V and 4 bases from J, with 6 bases between. Germline CDR1 and CDR2: LGHDT and YNNKEL (reference sequence). Here the CDR3 DNA reads TGTGCCAGCAGCGACTATTACGAGCAGTACTTC. Amino acid sequence: CASSDYYEQYF.

This clonotype occurred a few times. The rearrangement links TRBV6-2 or TRBV6-3 to TRBJ1-5; D might be TRBD1 (5 bases). Germline V gene sequence: CDR1 MNHEY, CDR2 SVGEGT. Between the trimmed V and J ends, which lost 6 bases and 2 bases, there was a span of 14 bases. CDR3 length: 15 amino acids. CDR3 bases: TGTGCCAGCAGAACGGGGCCCCCGGGCAATCAGCCCCAGCATTTT. This translates into CASRTGPPGNQPQHF.

V usage is TRBV15 and J usage is TRBJ2-5, with 8 bases fitting TRBD2. This CDR3 is built from 17 residues. The V and J ends lost 2 bases and 0 bases, in that order; junction bases with no gene match: 8. Germline loops: CDR1 LNHNV, CDR2 YYDKDF (reference sequence). CDR3 region: CATSRRRGVGYQETQYF. The DNA for the CDR3 is TGTGCCACCAGCAGACGGCGGGGGGTAGGCTACCAAGAGACCCAGTACTTC.

This rearrangement joins TRBV7-8 to TRBJ2-5; D possibly corresponds to TRBD2 (7 bases). CDR1 is SGHVS and CDR2 is FQNEAQ in the germline V gene. Trimming took off 3 bases at V and 3 bases at J, with 14 bases between the two ends. The CDR3 has 15 amino acids. The CDR3 reads CASSFDRGAEETQYF. As DNA, the CDR3 is TGTGCCAGCAGCTTTGACCGGGGGGCAGAAGAGACCCAGTACTTC.

This clonotype qualifies as medium-sized. The chain recombines TRBV11-2 with TRBJ2-7, with 7 bases aligning to TRBD1. Germline assignment: CDR1 SGHAT and CDR2 FQNNGV. The V segment lost 4 bases and the J segment 2 bases; nucleotides outside the gene matches: 8. The length of the CDR3 is 15 residues. The CDR3 sequence: CASSSYRGLAYEQYF. The DNA of the CDR3 is TGTGCCAGCAGCTCATACAGGGGATTGGCCTACGAGCAGTACTTC.

This clonotype was counted only a few times. The CDR3 spells CASSRRVRDRGRVNTEAFF. Written as DNA, the CDR3 is TGTGCCAGCAGCCGACGGGTCCGGGACAGGGGGCGTGTGAACACTGAAGCTTTCTTT. The chain employs TRBV6-1 and TRBJ1-1, with 12 bases matching TRBD1. With 6 bases clipped from V and 0 bases from J, the junction kept 14 bases outside the gene matches. Germline CDR1 and CDR2: MNHNS and SASEGT. This CDR3 is 19 amino acids long.

This clonotype was seen more than once but under ten times. The chain links TRBV7-6 to TRBJ2-7; 11 bases fit TRBD1. CDR3 length: 20 amino acids. The V gene end was trimmed by 5 bases and the J gene end by 0 bases; junction bases not matched to a gene: 18. The V gene's germline CDR1 is SGHVS and CDR2 FNYEAQ. CDR3 DNA: TGTGCCAGCAGCCTCTCCTCCGGGACAGGGGGACTAGCACTCTCCTACGAGCAGTACTTC. Translation: CASSLSSGTGGLALSYEQYF.

This chain joins TRBV5-4 and TRBJ2-2; 14 bases match TRBD2. This CDR3 comprises 17 residues. Germline V lookup: CDR1 SGHNT, CDR2 YYREEE (reference sequence). Germline trimming cut 5 bases from V and 4 bases from J; bases unmatched to any gene: 7. CDR3 residues: CASREGTSGGTTGELFF. CDR3 nucleotide sequence: TGTGCCAGCAGGGAAGGGACTAGCGGGGGTACCACCGGGGAGCTGTTTTTT.

In this sample, this clonotype turned up a few times. The V call is TRBV6-2 or TRBV6-3, the J call TRBJ2-1; 8 bases are shared with TRBD2. The germline V gene has CDR1 MNHEY and CDR2 SVGEGT. The CDR3 loop spans 16 amino acids. Losses at the gene ends were 5 bases for V and 0 bases for J; bases not matched to a gene: 6. The CDR3 spells CASSLLAGHSYNEQFF. For the CDR3, the DNA is TGTGCCAGCAGTCTTTTAGCGGGACACTCCTACAATGAGCAGTTCTTC.

The chain couples TRBV14 to TRBJ2-3; TRBD2 might be the D (5 bases). The length of the CDR3 is 15 residues. Germline V gene lookup returns CDR1 SGHDN and CDR2 FVKESK. The V and J ends lost 2 bases and 0 bases respectively, with 9 bases between them. The CDR3 here is CASSQQLASTDTQYF. The CDR3 DNA is TGTGCCAGCAGCCAACAGCTAGCTAGCACAGATACGCAGTATTTT.

This clonotype was seen only a few times. The chain links TRBV7-2 to TRBJ1-3; D may be TRBD1 (6 bases). Trimming removed 1 base from V and 0 bases from J, with 10 bases in between. CDR3 size: 16 residues. Germline-derived CDR1 and CDR2 are SGHTA and FQGNSA. CDR3 in amino acids: CASSLVGALSGNTIYF. CDR3 nucleotides: TGTGCCAGCAGCTTAGTGGGGGCTCTCTCTGGAAACACCATATATTTT.

This clonotype was seen more than once but under ten times. The V gene is TRBV10-3, the J gene TRBJ2-7; D might be TRBD1 (7 bases). The CDR3 contains 15 residues. Germline V CDR1 and CDR2: ENHRY, SYGVKD. V shed 4 bases and J shed 5 bases, with 18 bases lying between them. This CDR3 reads CAISGEGQGGNEQYF. Here the CDR3 DNA reads TGTGCCATCAGTGGTGAAGGGCAGGGGGGCAACGAGCAGTACTTC.

CDR3 in amino acids: CASSLGQGDTEAFF. DNA for the CDR3: TGTGCCAGCAGCTTAGGACAGGGGGACACTGAAGCTTTCTTT. J is TRBJ1-1 and V is TRBV7-9; the match to TRBD1 covers 9 bases. J lost 3 bases, V lost 1 base, and 0 bases had no gene match. The CDR3 length is 14 residues. Germline V CDR1 and CDR2: SEHNR, FQNEAQ (reference sequence).

This chain uses TRBV18 with TRBJ1-1; weak D call: TRBD1 (6 bases). Germline CDR1 KGHSH, CDR2 LQKENI. This CDR3 is 16 amino acids long. V was cut by 2 bases and J by 5 bases, with 18 bases left in between. The CDR3 loop is CASSPGRSGAGTEAFF. Here the CDR3 DNA reads TGTGCCAGCTCACCAGGACGTTCGGGGGCCGGGACTGAAGCTTTCTTT. Filled out from reference TRBV18 and TRBJ1-1, the complete variable domain reads NAGVMQNPRHLVRRRGQEARLRCSPMKGHSHVYWYRQLPEEGLKFMVYLQKENIIDESGMPKERFSAEFPKEGPSILRIQQVVRGDSAAYFCASSPGRSGAGTEAFFGQGTRLTVV.

V is TRBV7-9 and J is TRBJ1-3; 11 bases are shared with TRBD1. Looked up from germline, CDR1 is SEHNR and CDR2 is FQNEAQ (reference sequence). With V trimmed by 5 bases and J by 0 bases, 12 bases remained unmatched. This CDR3 comprises 19 residues. CDR3 loop: CASSTGDRGISASGNTIYF. The CDR3 region has the DNA TGTGCCAGCAGCACGGGGGACAGGGGGATTTCTGCCTCTGGAAACACCATATATTTT.

The genes are TRBV7-2 and TRBJ1-1; 10 bases agree with TRBD1. Per the germline V gene, CDR1 is SGHTA and CDR2 is FQGNSA. CDR3 length: 16 residues. The junction had 10 bases not matched to a gene; V was cut back by 5 bases and J by 4 bases. The CDR3, as DNA: TGTGCCAGCAGCCCCGACAGGGGGCAAAGATCCACTGAAGCTTTCTTT. It yields the protein CASSPDRGQRSTEAFF.

This clonotype was counted only a few times. The CDR3 nucleotides are TGTGCCAGCAGCCTGGGACAGGGAACCACACAAGAGACCCAGTACTTC. As protein: CASSLGQGTTQETQYF. The chain combines TRBV11-2 with TRBJ2-5, with TRBD1 identical over 9 bases. V trimming: 5 bases; J trimming: 2 bases; junction bases outside the gene matches: 9. This CDR3 spans 16 amino acids. Per the germline V gene, CDR1 is SGHAT and CDR2 is FQNNGV.

This clonotype showed up just a few times. The V call is TRBV7-3, the J call TRBJ1-1; TRBD1 aligns across 7 bases. The CDR3 length is 14 residues. The germline gives CDR1 SGHTA, CDR2 FQGTGA. Germline trimming cut 5 bases from V and 11 bases from J; bases unmatched to any gene: 14. The CDR3 nucleotides are TGTGCCAGCAGCAACCCGGGACAGTTTTCGACCGCTTTCTTT. It translates to CASSNPGQFSTAFF. The full variable domain, its missing parts supplied by reference TRBV7-3 and TRBJ1-1, is GAGVSQTPSNKVTEKGKYVELRCDPISGHTALYWYRQSLGQGPEFLIYFQGTGAADDSGLPNDRFFAVRPEGSVSTLKIQRTERGDSAVYLCASSNPGQFSTAFFGQGTRLTVV.